This TCR beta chain is drawn from a study of CD8 T cells in Susac syndrome. This clonotype occurred once. The CDR3 is 17 residues long. The V and J ends lost 2 bases and 0 bases respectively, with 16 bases between them. Germline V gene data show CDR1 as KGHSH and CDR2 as LQKENI. It was with random hexamers that roughly 0.45 to 1 ug RNA was reverse transcribed. Amplification of TCR beta CDR3 by immunoSEQ multiplex PCR spanned 54 Vbeta and 13 Jbeta. Each CDR3 protein gets one entry after TCRdb re-called the immunoSEQ multiplex PCR reads with MiXCR. This sample has roughly 200,000 distinct CDR3 sequences, with about 94% found just once. Sequencing of TCR beta was performed on blood CD8+ T cells and on blood CD4+ T cells. Purification of the CD8+ and CD4+ T cells relied on negative isolation, and TEMRA cells underwent FACS enrichment.

This chain uses TRBV18 with TRBJ1-1; TRBD1 is a possible D gene (6 bases). The clonotype originates from a human donor in good health. The specimen was CD4+ T cells from PBMCs. CDR3 sequence: CASSPGIGGLMNTEAFF. For the CDR3, the DNA is TGTGCCAGCTCACCAGGAATCGGGGGGCTTATGAACACTGAAGCTTTCTTT.